This TCR beta chain stems from a study of neurological immune-mediated disorders. This clonotype is categorized as medium-sized. The CDR3 runs 16 residues. After removal of 3 bases from V and 4 bases from J, the junction contained 5 bases not matched to a gene. Germline V gene lookup returns CDR1 KGHDR and CDR2 SFDVKD. From the 5' RACE reads, TCRdb called clonotypes with MiXCR, one entry per CDR3 protein. The sample lists thousands of distinct CDR3 sequences; less than 25% were seen once. Sequenced material: CD8+ T cells from blood. The clonotype originates from a woman in her sixties or seventies with HTLV-1-associated myelopathy (HAM/TSP). The chain recombines TRBV24-1 with TRBJ2-7, with 13 nucleotides matching TRBD2. This CDR3 is CATSDLGTSGTYEQYF. As DNA, the CDR3 is TGTGCCACCAGTGATCTCGGGACTAGCGGGACATACGAGCAGTACTTC.